These 5 T cell receptor beta chains were sequenced from one sample in a study of T cell responses to AZD1222 COVID-19 vaccine. Clones were sequenced by immunoSEQ multiplex PCR, and TCRdb holds only the in-frame ones, with some missing. Among over 110,000 clones, 75% to 90% were seen once, and the ten largest hold 1.5% to 2%. The input for sequencing was peripheral blood, taken 28 days after the second AZD1222 dose. The receptors were sampled from an adult who received the AZD1222 COVID-19 vaccine.

The chain joins TRBV7-5 to TRBJ2-3; the tabulated D call, TRBD2, remains unverified against the DNA. TRBV7-5 is reported as a pseudogene. The CDR3 runs 17 residues. For the CDR3, the DNA is TGTGCCAGAAGCTTAAGACTAGCGGGGCGACACACAGATACGCAGTATTTT. This translates into CARSLRLAGRHTDTQYF.

V and J are TRBV18 and TRBJ1-1; D ambiguous. Germline assignment: CDR1 KGHSH and CDR2 LQKENI. The length of the CDR3 is 14 residues. The germline V and J ends were trimmed by 8 bases and 3 bases, with 16 bases remaining between them. The DNA of the CDR3 is TGTGCCAGCACATCCAATCGGGATGACACTGAAGCTTTCTTT. Encoded protein: CASTSNRDDTEAFF.

The rearrangement uses TRBV6-5 and TRBJ1-6, with 8 nucleotides matching TRBD1. The CDR3 is 14 amino acids. Germline V CDR1 and CDR2: MNHEY, SVGAGI. V trimming: 6 bases; J trimming: 7 bases; junction bases outside the gene matches: 5. The CDR3 DNA reads TGTGCCAGCAGGGGACGACAGGGGAATTCACCCCTCCACTTT. Residues: CASRGRQGNSPLHF.

Regarding this clone: The junction departs from the called germline gene at one end, perhaps through a read error. V is TRBV7-9 and J is TRBJ1-4, with a weak D call TRBD1 (6 bases). Germline V lookup: CDR1 SEHNR, CDR2 FQNEAQ (reference sequence). The CDR3 contains 14 residues. The CDR3 DNA is TGTGCCAGCAGCCAACAGGGATTTAATGAAGAACTGTTTTTT. This gives the protein CASSQQGFNEELFF. Together with reference TRBV7-9 and TRBJ1-4, the CDR3 gives the full variable domain: DTGVSQNPRHKITKRGQNVTFRCDPISEHNRLYWYRQTLGQGPEFLTYFQNEAQLEKSRLLSDRFSAERPKGSFSTLEIQRTEQGDSAMYLCASSQQGFNEELFFGSGTQLSVL.

The chain is built from TRBV7-2 and TRBJ1-1; D not resolved. The CDR3 spans 15 residues. V lost 1 base and J lost 4, with 13 bases in between. Looked up from germline, CDR1 is SGHTA and CDR2 is FQGNSA. CDR3 loop: CASSLDFGRGTEAFF. DNA for the CDR3: TGTGCCAGCAGCTTAGATTTCGGCCGGGGCACTGAAGCTTTCTTT.